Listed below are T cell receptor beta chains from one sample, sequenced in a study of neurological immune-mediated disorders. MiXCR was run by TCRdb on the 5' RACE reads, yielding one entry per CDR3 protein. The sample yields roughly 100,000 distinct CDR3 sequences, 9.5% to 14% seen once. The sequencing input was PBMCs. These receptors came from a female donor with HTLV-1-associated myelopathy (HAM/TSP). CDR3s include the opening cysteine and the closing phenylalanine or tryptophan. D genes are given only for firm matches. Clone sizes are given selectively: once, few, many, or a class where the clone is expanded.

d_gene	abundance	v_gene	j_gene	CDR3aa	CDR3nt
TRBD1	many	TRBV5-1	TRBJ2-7	CASSLTGVGYEQYF	TGCGCCAGCAGCTTGACAGGGGTAGGCTACGAGCAGTACTTC
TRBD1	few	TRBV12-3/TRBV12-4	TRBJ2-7	CASSWDRGTYEQYF	TGTGCCAGCTCCTGGGACAGGGGCACCTACGAGCAGTACTTC
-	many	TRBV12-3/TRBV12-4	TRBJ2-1	CASSLGQNEQFF	TGTGCCAGCAGTTTAGGGCAGAATGAGCAGTTCTTC
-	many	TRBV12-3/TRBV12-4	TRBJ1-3	CASSPTGNTIYF	TGTGCCAGCAGCCCCACTGGAAACACCATATATTTT
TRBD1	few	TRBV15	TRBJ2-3	CATSRDIRDRDTQYF	TGTGCCACCAGCAGAGATATTCGGGACAGGGATACGCAGTATTTT
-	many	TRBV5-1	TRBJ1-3	CASSIESSGNTIYF	TGCGCCAGCAGCATAGAGAGCTCTGGAAACACCATATATTTT
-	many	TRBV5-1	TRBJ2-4	CASSLGVAKNIQYF	TGCGCCAGCAGCTTGGGCGTTGCCAAAAACATTCAGTACTTC
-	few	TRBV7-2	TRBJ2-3	CASSFSKPVAHF	TGTGCCAGCAGCTTTAGCAAACCGGTGGCGCATTTT
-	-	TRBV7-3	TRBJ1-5	CASSPGGYQPQHF	TGTGCCAGCAGCCCCGGGGGGTATCAGCCCCAGCATTTT
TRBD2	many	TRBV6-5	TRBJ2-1	CASSYGTSGGNEQFF	TGTGCCAGCAGTTACGGGACTAGCGGGGGCAATGAGCAGTTCTTC
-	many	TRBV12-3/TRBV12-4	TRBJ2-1	CASSNPRLLPTNEQFF	TGTGCCAGCAGTAATCCCCGGCTCCTCCCTACGAATGAGCAGTTCTTC
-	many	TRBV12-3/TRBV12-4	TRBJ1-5	CASSRMGGSNQPQHF	TGTGCCAGCAGCCGTATGGGAGGTAGCAATCAGCCCCAGCATTTT
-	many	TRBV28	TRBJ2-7	CASSSEYEQYF	TGTGCCAGCAGCTCTGAATACGAGCAGTACTTC
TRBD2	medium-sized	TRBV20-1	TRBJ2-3	CSARRSGGTSTDTQYF	TGCAGTGCCCGGAGGAGCGGGGGGACCAGCACAGATACGCAGTATTTT
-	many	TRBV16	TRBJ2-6	CASSQSLGSSGANVLTF	TGTGCCAGCAGCCAATCCCTAGGGAGCTCTGGGGCCAACGTCCTGACTTTC
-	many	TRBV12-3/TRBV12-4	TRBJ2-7	CASSPGGLYEQYF	TGTGCCAGCAGTCCAGGGGGACTCTACGAGCAGTACTTC
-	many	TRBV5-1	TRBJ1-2	CASSRGDTF	TGCGCCAGCAGCCGCGGGGACACCTTC
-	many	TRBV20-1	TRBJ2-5	CSARDGGRETQYF	TGCAGTGCTAGAGATGGGGGGCGTGAGACCCAGTACTTC
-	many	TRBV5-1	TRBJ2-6	CASSLAPSGANVLTF	TGCGCCAGCAGCTTGGCGCCAAGTGGGGCCAACGTCCTGACTTTC
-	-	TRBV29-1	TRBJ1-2	CSVFGGVYGYTF	TGCAGCGTTTTTGGAGGGGTGTATGGCTACACCTTC
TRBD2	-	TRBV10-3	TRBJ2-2	CAIRSGLAPGELFF	TGTGCCATCAGATCAGGACTAGCGCCCGGGGAGCTGTTTTTT
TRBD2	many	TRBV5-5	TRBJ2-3	CASSLFTGGPTDTQYF	TGTGCCAGCAGCTTATTTACGGGGGGACCCACAGATACGCAGTATTTT
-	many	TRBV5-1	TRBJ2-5	CASSPFGGTQYF	TGCGCCAGCAGCCCTTTTGGGGGAACCCAGTACTTC
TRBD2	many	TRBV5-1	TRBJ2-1	CASSLEGLAGNEQFF	TGCGCCAGCAGCTTGGAGGGACTAGCGGGTAATGAGCAGTTCTTC
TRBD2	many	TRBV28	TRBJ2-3	CASSSGGKSTDTQYF	TGTGCCAGCAGTAGCGGGGGGAAAAGCACAGATACGCAGTATTTT
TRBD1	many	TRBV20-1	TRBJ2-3	CSASRQGDTQYF	TGCAGTGCTAGCCGACAGGGAGATACGCAGTATTTT
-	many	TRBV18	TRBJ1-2	CASSPTLQNANYGYTF	TGTGCCAGCTCACCTACTCTACAGAACGCTAACTATGGCTACACCTTC
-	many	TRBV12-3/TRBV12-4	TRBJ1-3	CASSLGRSGNTIYF	TGTGCCAGCAGTTTAGGTCGCTCTGGAAACACCATATATTTT
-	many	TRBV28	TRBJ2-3	CASSRTASYTDTQYF	TGTGCCAGCAGCCGGACAGCTTCTTACACAGATACGCAGTATTTT
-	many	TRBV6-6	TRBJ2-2	CASIPSRSGELFF	TGTGCCAGCATCCCCAGCCGCTCCGGGGAGCTGTTTTTT
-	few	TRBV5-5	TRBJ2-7	CASSPLVGPYEQYF	TGTGCCAGCAGCCCCCTCGTTGGGCCCTACGAGCAGTACTTC